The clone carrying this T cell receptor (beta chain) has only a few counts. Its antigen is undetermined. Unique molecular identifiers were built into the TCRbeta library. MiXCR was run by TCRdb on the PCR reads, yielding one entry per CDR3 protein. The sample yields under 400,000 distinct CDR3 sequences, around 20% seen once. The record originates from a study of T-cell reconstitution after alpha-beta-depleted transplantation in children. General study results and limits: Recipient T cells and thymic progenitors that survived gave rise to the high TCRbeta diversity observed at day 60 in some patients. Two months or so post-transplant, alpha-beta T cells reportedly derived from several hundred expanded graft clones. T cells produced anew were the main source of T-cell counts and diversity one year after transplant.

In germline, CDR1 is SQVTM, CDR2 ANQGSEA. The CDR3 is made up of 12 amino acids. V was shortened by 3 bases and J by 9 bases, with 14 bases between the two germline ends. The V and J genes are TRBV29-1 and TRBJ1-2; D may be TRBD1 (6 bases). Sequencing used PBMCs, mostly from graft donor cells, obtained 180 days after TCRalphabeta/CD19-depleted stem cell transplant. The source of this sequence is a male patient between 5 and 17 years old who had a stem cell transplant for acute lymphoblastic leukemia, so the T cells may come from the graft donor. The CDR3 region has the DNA TGCAGCGTTGATGGTGGGGGGCGAAGCTACACCTTC. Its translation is CSVDGGGRSYTF.